This T cell receptor (beta chain) appears in the sequencing data of a study of shared clonotypes between healthy human individuals. Repertoires were generated with immunoSEQ multiplex PCR, while TCRdb's copy carries only in-frame clones and drops some. The repertoire holds around 1,100,000 clones, with around three quarters as singletons. Germline trimming cut 0 bases from V and 7 bases from J; bases unmatched to any gene: 8. The CDR3 extends over 17 amino acids. The germline CDR1 and CDR2 sequences are SGHNT and YENEEA. This sequence originates from a man between 18 and 35 years old in good health. Some clones in this sample may be carry-over from other donors' samples. The chain combines TRBV11-3 with TRBJ2-7; 14 nucleotides align to TRBD2. Sequencing input: memory CD4+ T cells from PBMCs. Sample subset: CD45RA-negative fraction. The CDR3 spells CASSLDRGLAGAGEQYF. CDR3 DNA sequence: TGTGCCAGCAGCTTAGATCGGGGACTAGCGGGAGCGGGTGAGCAGTACTTC.